This note documents a single T cell receptor beta chain sequence. The sample comes from a study of human T cells and chemical hapten exposure. TCRdb analysed the RACE reads with MiXCR anew, one entry per CDR3 protein. The repertoire holds roughly 120,000 distinct CDR3 sequences, with roughly an eighth as singletons. Noted time point: patch test 1, 2 weeks after DPC sensitization. Sample treatment: therapeutic diphenylcyclopropenone sensitization with weekly scalp DPC. Each patch test followed a blood draw. V lost 7 bases to trimming and J lost 0 bases, with 22 bases between them. Germline-derived CDR1 and CDR2 are MDHEN and SYDVKM. The CDR3 covers 18 residues.

The receptor comes from a man aged 18 to 30 with alopecia areata. Some clones in this sample may be carry-over from other donors' samples. Sequencing was performed on whole blood, taken in connection with sensitization to the hapten diphenylcyclopropenone (DPC). The rearrangement uses TRBV28 and TRBJ2-1; a possible D gene is TRBD2 (5 bases). DNA for the CDR3: TGTGCCAGCACCCTCAAACCCGGACTGGAAGACTCCTACAATGAGCAGTTCTTC. It specifies CASTLKPGLEDSYNEQFF.